Each of the 5 T cell receptor beta chains below was sequenced from the same sample in a study of T-cell memory formation after mild COVID-19. Each CDR3 protein is one row after TCRdb ran MiXCR on the 5' RACE reads. The table has approximately 350,000 distinct CDR3 sequences, 25% to 30% seen once. Source material: PBMCs or a T cell subset sorted from them (not recorded which). These receptors came from an adult woman who had mild COVID-19 (a few samples of this study predate the infection). Cell type and time point are not known.

A few counts support this clonotype. The CDR3 region is CSVEGSGGQQFF. In nucleotides, the CDR3 is TGCAGCGTTGAGGGTAGCGGGGGCCAGCAGTTCTTC. The chain couples TRBV29-1 to TRBJ2-1, with 9 bases fitting TRBD2. In germline, CDR1 is SQVTM, CDR2 ANQGSEA. The CDR3 is made up of 12 amino acids. The V segment lost 3 bases and the J segment 11 bases; nucleotides outside the gene matches: 5.

The CDR3 nucleotides are TGTGCCAGCAGTTCAGCTCGATATCAGCCCCAGCATTTT. Amino acid sequence: CASSSARYQPQHF. This chain links TRBV27 with TRBJ1-5; D remains unclear. This CDR3 spans 13 amino acids. V gave up 4 bases and J gave up 5 bases, with 9 bases separating them. Germline lookup yields CDR1 MNHEY and CDR2 SMNVEV (reference sequence).

V usage is TRBV10-3 and J usage is TRBJ2-7; 7 bases are shared with TRBD1. Germline assignment: CDR1 ENHRY and CDR2 SYGVKD. CDR3 length equals 11 residues. V gave up 8 bases and J gave up 5 bases; unmatched junction bases: 3. The CDR3 spells CAIGQADEQYF. Written as DNA, the CDR3 is TGTGCCATCGGACAGGCGGACGAGCAGTACTTC.

This clonotype occurred a few times. The chain employs TRBV10-3 and TRBJ2-1; 12 bases are a match to TRBD2. The CDR3 is 17 residues long. In germline, CDR1 is ENHRY, CDR2 SYGVKD. The V segment lost 7 bases and the J segment 0 bases; nucleotides outside the gene matches: 7. The CDR3 DNA reads as TGTGCCATCAACGACCTAGCGGGGGGGAGCTCCTACAATGAGCAGTTCTTC. Translation: CAINDLAGGSSYNEQFF.

The chain is built from TRBV19 and TRBJ2-7, with D possibly called TRBD1 or TRBD2 (5 bases each). The CDR3 has 15 residues. V lost 1 base and J lost 1, with 11 bases in between. Germline values: CDR1 LNHDA, CDR2 SQIVND (reference sequence). This chain's CDR3 is CASSIGGTASYEQYF. In DNA, the CDR3 is TGTGCCAGTAGTATAGGAGGGACGGCATCCTACGAGCAGTACTTC. The full variable domain, with the rest looked up from reference TRBV19 and TRBJ2-7, is DGGITQSPKYLFRKEGQNVTLSCEQNLNHDAMYWYRQDPGQGLRLIYYSQIVNDFQKGDIAEGYSVSREKKESFPLTVTSAQKNPTAFYLCASSIGGTASYEQYFGPGTRLTVT.